This note documents a single TCR beta chain sequence. This sample stems from a study of blood T cell repertoires in COVID-19. Study details: The study drew acute and convalescent COVID-19 samples from the United States, Italy and Spain.

Sequenced by immunoSEQ multiplex PCR; TCRdb stores in-frame clones only, minus some. This repertoire shows roughly 200,000 clones, roughly 85% found once; its top ten account for more than 5.5%. Trimming cost V 6 bases and J 1 base, with 9 bases left between them. The CDR3 loop spans 13 amino acids. Germline V CDR1 and CDR2: LNHDA, SQIVND (reference sequence). The rearrangement links TRBV19 to TRBJ1-1; D is unresolved. This clonotype was obtained from a man aged 40-55 years who had recovered from COVID-19. The sequencing input was PBMCs or T cells enriched from blood (not recorded which). The CDR3 DNA is TGTGCCAGTAGGATGACACCGAACACTGAAGCTTTCTTT. Encoded protein: CASRMTPNTEAFF. The complete variable domain, with remaining parts taken from reference TRBV19 and TRBJ1-1, reads DGGITQSPKYLFRKEGQNVTLSCEQNLNHDAMYWYRQDPGQGLRLIYYSQIVNDFQKGDIAEGYSVSREKKESFPLTVTSAQKNPTAFYLCASRMTPNTEAFFGQGTRLTVV.